This is a list of T cell receptor beta chains from one sample in a study of T cells in Graves' hyperthyroidism and ophthalmopathy. TCRdb reprocessed the multiplex PCR reads via MiXCR and lists one record per CDR3 protein. The table has more than 500,000 distinct CDR3 sequences, 15% to 20% seen once. Sample: blood. The receptor source for this set is a woman in her 30s with Graves' hyperthyroidism. Both conserved end residues are part of each CDR3. The D gene is left open where the match is weak. Size is omitted from some rows. Given values are once, few, many or a class for expanded clones.

J gene | clone size | V gene | D gene | CDR3 DNA | CDR3 protein
TRBJ2-7 | many | TRBV20-1 | . | TGCAGTGCGGCGGTGGACTTGACATCCTACGAGCAGTACTTC | CSAAVDLTSYEQYF
TRBJ2-7 | many | TRBV28 | TRBD1 | TGTGCCAGCAGTCTTGGGACAGGACTCTCCTACGAGCAGTACTTC | CASSLGTGLSYEQYF
TRBJ1-2 | many | TRBV5-5 | . | TGTGCCAGCAGCTTGGGTCGTGGAACTAACTATGGCTACACCTTC | CASSLGRGTNYGYTF
TRBJ2-1 | . | TRBV28 | . | TGTGCCACCAGCTCGGGTCCGAATGAGCAGTTCTTC | CATSSGPNEQFF
TRBJ2-1 | few | TRBV13 | . | TGTGCCAGCAGTTACTTTCTTCTAAGTGATTACAATGAGCAGTTCTTC | CASSYFLLSDYNEQFF
TRBJ2-4 | . | TRBV7-8 | TRBD2 | TGTGCCAGCAGCCCTACGCGACTAGCGGGAATTCAAGGGCGGGCTTCAGAAGCCAAAAACATTCAGTACTTC | CASSPTRLAGIQGRASEAKNIQYF
TRBJ2-3 | . | TRBV7-2 | TRBD1 | TGTGCCAGCAGCTTGGACAGGGGACGCACAAATACGCAGTATTTT | CASSLDRGRTNTQYF
TRBJ2-1 | many | TRBV20-1 | TRBD2 | TGCAGTGCTACCCCGCTAGCGGGTCTGGTTGAGCAGTTCTTC | CSATPLAGLVEQFF
TRBJ2-5 | . | TRBV11-2 | . | TGTGCCAGCAGCTTATTTATAGCGGCAAAAGAGACCCAGTACTTC | CASSLFIAAKETQYF
TRBJ1-2 | few | TRBV20-1 | . | TGCAGTGCTAGAGAAGTTGTGCAGTCTAACTATGGCTACACCTTC | CSAREVVQSNYGYTF
TRBJ1-1 | few | TRBV12-3/TRBV12-4 | . | TGTGCCAGCAGTTTGCTCGTCGGGGCGAACACTGAAGCTTTCTTT | CASSLLVGANTEAFF
TRBJ2-1 | . | TRBV20-1 | TRBD2 | TGCAGTGCTACCGGGACTAGCGGGAGGCGGGATGAGCAGTTCTTC | CSATGTSGRRDEQFF
TRBJ2-1 | many | TRBV27 | . | TGTGCCAGCCAGCCCCTCCGAGGGAATGAGCAGTTCTTC | CASQPLRGNEQFF